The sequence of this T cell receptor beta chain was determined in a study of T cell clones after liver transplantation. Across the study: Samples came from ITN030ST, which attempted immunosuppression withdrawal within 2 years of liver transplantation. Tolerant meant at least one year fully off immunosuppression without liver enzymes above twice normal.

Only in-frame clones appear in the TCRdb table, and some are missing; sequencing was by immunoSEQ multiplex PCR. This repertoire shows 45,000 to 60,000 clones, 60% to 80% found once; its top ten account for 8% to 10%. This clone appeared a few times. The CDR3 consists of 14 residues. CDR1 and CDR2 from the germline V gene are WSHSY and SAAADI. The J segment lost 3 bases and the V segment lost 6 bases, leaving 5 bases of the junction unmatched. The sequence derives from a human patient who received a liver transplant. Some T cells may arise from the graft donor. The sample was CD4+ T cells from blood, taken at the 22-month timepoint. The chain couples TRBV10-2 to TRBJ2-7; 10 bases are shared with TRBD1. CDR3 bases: TGCGCCAGCAGCGACGGGGACAGGGGCTACGAGCAGTACTTC. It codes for CASSDGDRGYEQYF.